Listed here are 14 T cell receptor beta chains from one sample, sequenced in a study of blood T cell repertoires in COVID-19. The protocol was immunoSEQ multiplex PCR, while the TCRdb copy is restricted to in-frame clones and leaves out a portion. Of approximately 390,000 clones listed, roughly 86% were seen once; the top ten hold about 2.3%. Sequenced: peripheral blood. Every receptor here comes from an older woman with COVID-19, enrolled during active disease.

The chain joins TRBV7-6 to TRBJ2-5, with D possibly being TRBD2 (6 bases). The V and J ends lost 3 bases and 2 bases respectively, with 19 bases between them. Germline assignment: CDR1 SGHVS and CDR2 FNYEAQ. The CDR3 is 17 amino acids. This CDR3 is CASSLREEGRAQETQYF. CDR3 in DNA: TGTGCCAGCAGCTTGCGTGAGGAGGGTAGGGCACAAGAGACCCAGTACTTC.

The chain joins TRBV15 to TRBJ2-7, with D possibly TRBD1 on 5 matching bases. Between the trimmed V and J ends, which lost 3 bases and 3 bases, there was a span of 9 bases. The CDR3 has 13 residues. Germline CDR1 is LNHNV and CDR2 is YYDKDF (reference sequence). The CDR3 DNA follows: TGTGCCACCAGCAGTACAGGTCACTACGAGCAGTACTTC. Translation: CATSSTGHYEQYF.

This chain uses TRBV12-3 or TRBV12-4 with TRBJ1-4, with D unclear. Trimming shortened V by 7 bases and J by 8 bases, and 5 bases separated the two germline ends. The CDR3 length is 10 residues. The CDR3 loop reads CASMAEKLFF. The CDR3 region has the DNA TGTGCCAGCATGGCCGAAAAACTGTTTTTT.

V gene TRBV5-1 combines with J gene TRBJ1-1; no firm D call. Germline CDR1 SGHRS, CDR2 YFSETQ. There are 12 residues in the CDR3. Trimming removed 2 bases at V and 2 bases at J, with 4 bases between. CDR3 loop: CASSFSNTEAFF. The CDR3 nucleotides read TGCGCCAGCAGCTTTTCAAACACTGAAGCTTTCTTT.

The J gene is TRBJ1-5, the V gene TRBV18, with D perhaps TRBD1 (5 bases). Trimming shortened V by 4 bases and J by 2 bases, and 15 bases separated the two germline ends. Germline CDR1 is KGHSH and CDR2 is LQKENI. This CDR3 has 16 residues. In DNA, the CDR3 is TGTGCCAGCTCACTTGGGGAGGGACGGCGCAATCAGCCCCAGCATTTT. Its translation: CASSLGEGRRNQPQHF.

The chain carries TRBV9 and TRBJ1-1, with 7 positions matching TRBD1. The CDR3 runs 14 residues. The ends lost 4 bases at V and 1 base at J; junction bases unmatched: 4. The V gene's germline CDR1 is SGDLS and CDR2 YYNGEE. This CDR3 reads CASSKGQRNTEAFF. Written as DNA, the CDR3 is TGTGCCAGCAGCAAGGGACAGAGGAACACTGAAGCTTTCTTT.

The V call is TRBV18, the J call TRBJ2-1; TRBD1 is a possible D gene (5 bases). The CDR3 covers 13 residues. V was pared by 6 bases and J by 5 bases, with 11 bases between. Germline CDR1 reads KGHSH; CDR2 reads LQKENI. CDR3 bases: TGTGCCAGCTCTTTGATCAGGGACAATGAGCAGTTCTTC. Translation: CASSLIRDNEQFF.

The rearrangement links TRBV4-2 to TRBJ2-7, with 9 bases fitting TRBD1. V lost 6 bases and J lost 4; bases outside the gene matches: 13. Germline V gives CDR1 LGHNA, CDR2 YNFKEQ. The CDR3 loop spans 16 amino acids. The CDR3, as DNA: TGTGCCAGCAGGCTCACCACAGGGGGCATTTCATACGAGCAGTACTTC. Protein sequence: CASRLTTGGISYEQYF.

J is TRBJ2-5 and V is TRBV12-3 or TRBV12-4; 7 positions match TRBD2. The CDR3 extends over 12 amino acids. The V segment lost 6 bases and the J segment 5 bases; nucleotides outside the gene matches: 3. For the CDR3, the DNA is TGTGCCAGCAGGGGACTACCCGAGACCCAGTACTTC. Translated: CASRGLPETQYF.

V is TRBV6-5 and J is TRBJ1-1; D remains ambiguous. CDR1 and CDR2 (germline): MNHEY, SVGAGI. V was trimmed by 7 bases and J by 2 bases, leaving 11 bases between them. This CDR3 is built from 13 residues. The CDR3 coding sequence is TGTGCCAGCAATGTCGTACTCAACACTGAAGCTTTCTTT. Translated, it gives CASNVVLNTEAFF.

The chain carries TRBV19 and TRBJ1-2; D might be TRBD1 (5 bases). The CDR3 contains 14 residues. Trimming removed 8 bases at V and 5 bases at J, with 18 bases between. Germline V gene sequence: CDR1 LNHDA, CDR2 SQIVND (reference sequence). The CDR3 loop reads CASGLTGVLYGYTF. As DNA, the CDR3 is TGTGCCAGTGGGTTAACAGGAGTCCTTTATGGCTACACCTTC.

V and J are TRBV19 and TRBJ1-1, with D unclear. CDR1 and CDR2 (germline): LNHDA, SQIVND (reference sequence). Trimming removed 3 bases from V and 2 bases from J, with 7 bases in between. The CDR3 is 13 amino acids. CDR3 coding DNA: TGTGCCAGTAGTATTCGGGATAACACTGAAGCTTTCTTT. This gives the protein CASSIRDNTEAFF.

This clone was seen just once. CDR3 protein: CASSLRETGIGAEAFF. The CDR3 DNA follows: TGCGCCAGCAGCTTGCGCGAGACGGGGATCGGAGCTGAAGCTTTCTTT. The genes are TRBV5-1 and TRBJ1-1; D remains ambiguous. Germline lookup yields CDR1 SGHRS and CDR2 YFSETQ. V was trimmed by 1 base and J by 6 bases, leaving 19 bases between them. The CDR3 spans 16 residues.

This clone was picked up one time. The rearrangement uses TRBV2 and TRBJ1-5; D not resolved. The germline V gene encodes CDR1 SNHLY and CDR2 FYNNEI. Trimming took off 1 base at V and 0 bases at J, with 10 bases between the two ends. The CDR3 is 16 residues long. The CDR3 here is CASSEGSGSSNQPQHF. CDR3 coding DNA: TGTGCCAGCAGTGAAGGTTCAGGTTCTAGCAATCAGCCCCAGCATTTT.